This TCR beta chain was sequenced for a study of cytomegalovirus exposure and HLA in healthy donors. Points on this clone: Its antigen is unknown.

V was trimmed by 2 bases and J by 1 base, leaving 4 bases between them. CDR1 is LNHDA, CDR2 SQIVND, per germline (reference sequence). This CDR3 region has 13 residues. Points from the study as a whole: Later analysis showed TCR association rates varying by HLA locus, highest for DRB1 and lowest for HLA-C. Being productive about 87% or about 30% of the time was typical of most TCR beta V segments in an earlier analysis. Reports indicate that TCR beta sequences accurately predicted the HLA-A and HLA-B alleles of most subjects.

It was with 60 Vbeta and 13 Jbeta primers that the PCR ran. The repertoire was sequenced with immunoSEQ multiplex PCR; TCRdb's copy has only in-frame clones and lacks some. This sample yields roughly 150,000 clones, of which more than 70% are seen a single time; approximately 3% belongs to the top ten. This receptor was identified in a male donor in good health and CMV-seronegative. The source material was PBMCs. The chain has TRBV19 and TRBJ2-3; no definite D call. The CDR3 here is CASSIRGTDTQYF. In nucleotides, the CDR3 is TGTGCCAGTAGTATAAGAGGCACAGATACGCAGTATTTT.